The 31 T cell receptor beta chains below all came from one sample that was sequenced in a study of identical twins (dated by TCRdb to the mid-2010s). The method behind the library was 5' RACE. Instrument used: Illumina HiSeq 2000. The public reads were reprocessed in TCRdb via fastp at Q25 and MiXCR, keeping in-frame beta chains. Here each entry gathers all rows of one CDR3 protein and keeps the most common genes and DNA. This sample has some 460,000 distinct CDR3 sequences in its table, and 13% to 15% of those were observed once. The ten largest account for around 0.57% of the sample. These same data were also listed under a study on yellow fever vaccine responses in identical twins.

Sequencing was carried out using CD4+ T cells sorted from blood. The receptor source for this set is a woman under 30 in good health.

The V call is TRBV5-1, the J call TRBJ2-1, with D tentatively TRBD1 (6 bases). V shed 2 bases and J shed 7 bases, with 16 bases lying between them. Germline CDR1 reads SGHRS; CDR2 reads YFSETQ. This CDR3 region has 15 residues. The CDR3 is CASSLSQGQGNEQFF. The DNA of the CDR3 is TGCGCCAGCAGCTTATCTCAGGGGCAGGGGAATGAGCAGTTCTTC.

The gene calls are TRBV11-3 and TRBJ2-3; 12 bases fit TRBD2. J lost 6 bases, V lost 1 base, and 2 bases had no gene match. Germline CDR1 is SGHNT and CDR2 is YENEEA. The CDR3 extends over 15 amino acids. CDR3 DNA: TGTGCCAGCAGCTTAGGGACTAGCGGGGATGATACGCAGTATTTT. Amino acid sequence: CASSLGTSGDDTQYF.

There are a few counts of this clonotype. The chain is built from TRBV9 and TRBJ2-5; the match to TRBD1 covers 10 bases. CDR1 SGDLS and CDR2 YYNGEE come from the germline V gene. V dropped 5 bases and J dropped 4; count of bases not matched to a gene: 5. The CDR3 totals 14 residues. CDR3 loop: CASSGGQGRETQYF. The DNA for the CDR3 is TGTGCCAGCAGTGGGGGACAGGGGAGAGAGACCCAGTACTTC.

This clonotype was picked up many times. The chain has TRBV29-1 and TRBJ2-3, with D possibly matching TRBD1 (6 bases). Germline V CDR1 and CDR2: SQVTM, ANQGSEA. CDR3 length: 11 amino acids. The CDR3 spells CTVQGTDTQYF. CDR3 coding DNA: TGCACCGTACAGGGAACAGATACGCAGTATTTT.

The genes are TRBV6-5 and TRBJ1-2, with TRBD1 as a possible D gene (5 bases). CDR1 MNHEY and CDR2 SVGAGI come from the germline V gene. V was cut by 0 bases and J by 4 bases, with 18 bases left in between. The CDR3 consists of 17 residues. The chain's CDR3 is CASSYSMRGGEAYGYTF. In DNA form, the CDR3 reads TGTGCCAGCAGTTACTCGATGAGGGGCGGCGAGGCCTATGGCTACACCTTC.

This clonotype was counted a few times. The V and J genes are TRBV27 and TRBJ2-6, with a possible D match to TRBD1 (5 bases). Looked up from germline, CDR1 is MNHEY and CDR2 is SMNVEV (reference sequence). The CDR3 runs to 16 residues. Trimming cost V 2 bases and J 4 bases, with 12 bases left between them. CDR3: CASSLMPQGGANVLTF. The CDR3 DNA follows: TGTGCCAGCAGTTTAATGCCCCAGGGAGGGGCCAACGTCCTGACTTTC.

In this sample, this clonotype turned up a few times. V is TRBV4-2 and J is TRBJ2-2; a weak D match, TRBD2 (6 bases). Germline V gene lookup returns CDR1 LGHNA and CDR2 YNFKEQ. The CDR3 is 17 amino acids. V was trimmed by 0 bases and J by 1 base, leaving 12 bases between them. CDR3 residues: CASSQDLRLENTGELFF. The CDR3 DNA is TGTGCCAGCAGCCAAGATTTGAGACTAGAGAACACCGGGGAGCTGTTTTTT.

The rearrangement uses TRBV29-1 and TRBJ1-5; 7 positions agree with TRBD1. The CDR3 is 14 amino acids. With 6 bases clipped from V and 7 bases from J, the junction kept 12 bases outside the gene matches. The germline gives CDR1 SQVTM, CDR2 ANQGSEA. DNA for the CDR3: TGCAGCGTCGCAAATAGACAGGGAGAGCAGCCCCAGCATTTT. Amino acid sequence: CSVANRQGEQPQHF. Full variable domain (rest looked up from reference TRBV29-1 and TRBJ1-5): SAVISQKPSRDICQRGTSLTIQCQVDSQVTMMFWYRQQPGQSLTLIATANQGSEATYESGFVIDKFPISRPNLTFSTLTVSNMSPEDSSIYLCSVANRQGEQPQHFGDGTRLSIL.

The chain has TRBV2 and TRBJ2-4, with 7 nucleotides matching TRBD1. Germline CDR1 is SNHLY and CDR2 is FYNNEI. There are 16 residues in the CDR3. V was clipped by 1 base and J by 1 base; unmatched bases: 4. CDR3 in DNA: TGTGCCAGCAGTGAAGAAGGGGGCCCGGCCAAAAACATTCAGTACTTC. The encoded protein is CASSEEGGPAKNIQYF.

This clonotype came up a few times. The chain has TRBV5-1 and TRBJ2-1, with 11 nucleotides matching TRBD2. With 4 bases clipped from V and 6 bases from J, the junction kept 6 bases outside the gene matches. CDR1 SGHRS and CDR2 YFSETQ come from the germline V gene. CDR3 length: 15 amino acids. This chain's CDR3 is CASSISGGAFNEQFF. The CDR3 DNA reads TGCGCCAGCAGCATTAGCGGGGGGGCCTTCAATGAGCAGTTCTTC.

This chain joins TRBV29-1 and TRBJ2-4; no firm D call. Trimming pared 5 bases from V and 0 bases from J, leaving 8 bases between. CDR3 length equals 13 residues. The germline CDR1 and CDR2 sequences are SQVTM and ANQGSEA. The CDR3 protein is CSVKWLAKNIQYF. CDR3 in DNA: TGCAGCGTTAAATGGTTAGCCAAAAACATTCAGTACTTC.

The chain is built from TRBV29-1 and TRBJ2-5; D could derive from TRBD1 or TRBD2 (6 bases each). This CDR3 is 15 amino acids long. V was pared by 4 bases and J by 2 bases, with 17 bases between. Germline lookup yields CDR1 SQVTM and CDR2 ANQGSEA. In DNA form, the CDR3 reads TGCAGCGTTGTTTCAGGGGTAGGGAGGCAAGAGACCCAGTACTTC. It translates to CSVVSGVGRQETQYF.

This clonotype was observed many times. This sequence joins TRBV7-3 and TRBJ1-1, with D possibly matching TRBD1 (5 bases). The V end lost 2 bases, the J end lost 4 bases, and 11 bases lay between the germline ends. The CDR3 is made up of 14 amino acids. Germline assignment: CDR1 SGHTA and CDR2 FQGTGA. This CDR3 is CASSLGGTATEAFF. The CDR3 coding sequence is TGTGCCAGCAGCTTAGGCGGGACGGCCACTGAAGCTTTCTTT.

This clonotype was found a few times. The V gene is TRBV7-2, the J gene TRBJ1-5; D possibly corresponds to TRBD1 (5 bases). Per the germline V gene, CDR1 is SGHTA and CDR2 is FQGNSA. This CDR3 is 14 amino acids long. Trimming removed 4 bases at V and 3 bases at J, with 10 bases between. The CDR3: CASSSTGSNQPQHF. The CDR3 region has the DNA TGTGCCAGCAGCTCAACAGGCTCCAATCAGCCCCAGCATTTT.

The chain has TRBV28 and TRBJ2-2; D gene ambiguous. V dropped 6 bases and J dropped 2 bases, with 10 bases sitting between them. The CDR3 length is 14 residues. Germline V gene lookup returns CDR1 MDHEN and CDR2 SYDVKM. The DNA of the CDR3 is TGTGCCAGCAGGACCACAACCAACACCGGGGAGCTGTTTTTT. Its translation is CASRTTTNTGELFF.

V gene TRBV10-2 combines with J gene TRBJ1-5; D is possibly TRBD1 (6 bases). The CDR3 runs 17 residues. V gave up 4 bases and J gave up 0 bases, with 16 bases separating them. In germline, CDR1 is WSHSY, CDR2 SAAADI. The chain's CDR3 is CASSGETGSYSNQPQHF. The CDR3 coding sequence is TGCGCCAGCAGTGGTGAGACAGGTTCCTATAGCAATCAGCCCCAGCATTTT.

The table lists this clonotype with a few counts. V and J are TRBV5-5 and TRBJ2-3; D unclear. Germline CDR1 reads SGHKS; CDR2 reads YYEKEE (reference sequence). This CDR3 region has 14 residues. V was pared by 4 bases and J by 2 bases, with 11 bases between. The CDR3 sequence: CASSTDINTDTQYF. CDR3 in DNA: TGTGCCAGCAGCACTGACATAAACACAGATACGCAGTATTTT.

Here the CDR3 reads CASSLGAIASYEQFF. In DNA, the CDR3 is TGTGCCAGCAGCTTAGGTGCCATAGCTTCTTATGAGCAGTTCTTC. The rearrangement uses TRBV7-2 and TRBJ2-1; D gene ambiguous. CDR3 size: 15 residues. The V gene's germline CDR1 is SGHTA and CDR2 FQGNSA. Trimming took off 1 base at V and 8 bases at J, with 15 bases between the two ends.

There are a few counts of this clonotype. The chain carries TRBV6-1 and TRBJ1-4, with D perhaps matching TRBD1 (5 bases). CDR1 is MNHNS, CDR2 SASEGT, per germline. This CDR3 has 14 residues. V shed 5 bases and J shed 8 bases, with 15 bases lying between them. In DNA form, the CDR3 reads TGTGCCAGCAGTAGGGGCGATGGGGGAGAAAAACTGTTTTTT. It codes for CASSRGDGGEKLFF.

In its sample, this clonotype was seen a few times. The CDR3 sequence is CASSLAQGRTILTDTQYF. The DNA of the CDR3 is TGTGCCAGCAGCTTAGCGCAGGGAAGGACTATCCTCACAGATACGCAGTATTTT. This chain links TRBV7-6 with TRBJ2-3; the D gene is possibly TRBD2 (6 bases). The CDR3 length is 18 residues. The V end was cut by 0 bases, the J end by 2 bases, with 18 bases between. CDR1 and CDR2 (germline): SGHVS, FNYEAQ.

The chain joins TRBV29-1 to TRBJ2-3, with D tentatively TRBD1 or TRBD2 (5 bases each). Germline V gene data show CDR1 as SQVTM and CDR2 as ANQGSEA. V was shortened by 7 bases and J by 6 bases, with 17 bases between the two germline ends. This CDR3 spans 13 amino acids. In nucleotides, the CDR3 is TGCAGCGGGACAAGGGACGGTCCGGATACGCAGTATTTT. Its protein is CSGTRDGPDTQYF.

The chain employs TRBV20-1 and TRBJ2-3; 8 nucleotides line up with TRBD2. The germline gives CDR1 DFQATT, CDR2 SNEGSKA (reference sequence). The CDR3 contains 12 residues. Trimming at V came to 3 bases and at J to 9 bases, leaving 5 bases not matched to a gene. As DNA, the CDR3 is TGCAGTGCTAGGACCCCGGGAGGGACGCAGTATTTT. It codes for CSARTPGGTQYF.

The chain couples TRBV5-1 to TRBJ2-7; TRBD2 matches 12 bases. Trimming took 1 base from V and 2 from J; bases not matched to a gene: 7. From germline, CDR1 is SGHRS and CDR2 YFSETQ. The CDR3 covers 17 residues. The CDR3 region is CASSLSTSGGKPYEQYF. The CDR3 region has the DNA TGCGCCAGCAGCTTGTCTACTAGCGGGGGGAAACCCTACGAGCAGTACTTC.

The count of this clonotype is one. The rearrangement links TRBV12-3 or TRBV12-4 to TRBJ2-5, with a tentative D call TRBD1 (6 bases). This CDR3 has 17 amino acids. V shed 6 bases and J shed 2 bases, with 22 bases lying between them. DNA for the CDR3: TGTGCCAGCAGGGCCGGGACAACCGGCCAGGGGCAAGAGACCCAGTACTTC. It codes for CASRAGTTGQGQETQYF.

The chain combines TRBV7-2 with TRBJ2-6; tentatively, D is TRBD2 (5 bases). Trimming removed 5 bases at V and 1 base at J, with 15 bases between. This CDR3 spans 17 amino acids. Germline V gene data show CDR1 as SGHTA and CDR2 as FQGNSA. The CDR3 bases are TGTGCCAGCAGCCTCCCAGGACTGACATCTGGGGCCAACGTCCTGACTTTC. Translation: CASSLPGLTSGANVLTF.

The gene calls are TRBV15 and TRBJ1-1; D is unclear. The CDR3 sequence is 15 residues long. V was trimmed by 1 base and J by 4 bases, leaving 13 bases between them. CDR1 LNHNV and CDR2 YYDKDF come from the germline V gene (reference sequence). CDR3 loop: CATSRVRPRGTEAFF. The CDR3 DNA reads TGTGCCACCAGCAGAGTTCGACCCCGGGGCACTGAAGCTTTCTTT.

The gene calls are TRBV9 and TRBJ2-7, with D uncertain. Germline CDR1 is SGDLS and CDR2 is YYNGEE. The CDR3 is made up of 13 amino acids. Between the trimmed V and J ends, which lost 0 bases and 5 bases, there was a span of 9 bases. In DNA, the CDR3 is TGTGCCAGCAGCGTAGTGCCCAGTAACGAGCAGTACTTC. It is translated as CASSVVPSNEQYF.

The table lists this clonotype with a few counts. The chain recombines TRBV6-2 or TRBV6-3 with TRBJ2-1; 9 nucleotides line up with TRBD1. CDR3 size: 16 residues. V was pared by 0 bases and J by 6 bases, with 6 bases of the junction left unmatched. Looked up from germline, CDR1 is MNHEY and CDR2 is SVGEGT. This CDR3 reads CASSYSGQGRGNEQFF. The CDR3 DNA follows: TGTGCCAGCAGTTACTCGGGACAGGGAAGGGGCAATGAGCAGTTCTTC.

This chain links TRBV29-1 with TRBJ2-7; possibly TRBD2 for D (5 bases). CDR1 is SQVTM, CDR2 ANQGSEA, per germline. This CDR3 is built from 12 residues. Deletions cut 4 bases from V and 3 bases from J, with 10 bases between. The CDR3 coding sequence is TGCAGCGTTGCGGACGGGGTCTACGAGCAGTACTTC. Residues: CSVADGVYEQYF.

This rearrangement joins TRBV12-3 or TRBV12-4 to TRBJ2-2; possible D gene TRBD2, 6 bases. The CDR3 is made up of 11 amino acids. Trimming removed 5 bases from V and 13 bases from J, with 11 bases in between. DNA for the CDR3: TGTGCCAGCAGTATCGGGACTTTGCTGTTTTTT. It yields the protein CASSIGTLLFF.

In this sample, this clonotype turned up once. The chain carries TRBV6-5 and TRBJ1-6; D not certain. CDR1 and CDR2 from the germline V gene are MNHEY and SVGAGI. The CDR3 length is 14 residues. Trimming removed 2 bases at V and 6 bases at J, with 8 bases between. The CDR3 loop is CASSYGQTNSPLHF. As DNA, the CDR3 is TGTGCCAGCAGTTACGGGCAGACTAATTCACCCCTCCACTTT.